Shown below are 20 T cell receptor beta chains from a single sample sequenced in a study of blood T cell repertoires in COVID-19. The method was immunoSEQ multiplex PCR; TCRdb's version includes in-frame clones alone and lacks a portion of them. The sample shows approximately 390,000 clones, 90% of them seen only once. Sequencing used peripheral blood. The origin of the receptors is a man aged 18 to 35 with active or convalescent COVID-19.

The V and J genes are TRBV6-6 and TRBJ1-2; the match to TRBD1 covers 12 bases. Germline loops: CDR1 MNHNY, CDR2 SVGAGI (reference sequence). The CDR3 spans 20 residues. The trim removed 6 bases at V and 2 bases at J, leaving 19 bases unmatched. CDR3 residues: CASSRGTGGASNLRNYGYTF. The CDR3 bases are TGTGCCAGCAGCAGGGGGACAGGGGGCGCTTCAAACCTCCGGAACTATGGCTACACCTTC.

This chain uses TRBV4-3 with TRBJ2-7; D unclear. Germline V gene sequence: CDR1 LGHNA, CDR2 YSLEER. V lost 1 base and J lost 0, with 10 bases in between. The CDR3 covers 15 residues. CDR3 in amino acids: CASSQGYGSSYEQYF. The CDR3 bases are TGCGCCAGCAGCCAAGGGTATGGCAGCTCCTACGAGCAGTACTTC.

The genes are TRBV4-1 and TRBJ1-5; D perhaps matches TRBD1 (5 bases). The V end was cut by 1 base, the J end by 4 bases, with 20 bases between. This CDR3 spans 18 amino acids. Germline loops: CDR1 MGHRA, CDR2 YSYEKL. The CDR3 DNA follows: TGCGCCAGCAGCCAAGCTATCAGGGAGGGTTTGAGGAATCAGCCCCAGCATTTT. As protein: CASSQAIREGLRNQPQHF.

The chain carries TRBV19 and TRBJ2-1, with D possibly matching TRBD2 (5 bases). Between the trimmed V and J ends, which lost 6 bases and 1 base, there was a span of 13 bases. Germline lookup yields CDR1 LNHDA and CDR2 SQIVND (reference sequence). This CDR3 is 15 amino acids long. The CDR3, as DNA: TGTGCCAGTAGGGTGACTACCCAGTCCTACAATGAGCAGTTCTTC. Its protein is CASRVTTQSYNEQFF.

This sequence joins TRBV7-6 and TRBJ1-3; D is unclear. V was trimmed by 1 base and J by 0 bases, leaving 10 bases between them. The CDR3 has 16 amino acids. The V gene's germline CDR1 is SGHVS and CDR2 FNYEAQ. In DNA, the CDR3 is TGTGCCAGCAGCTTAGGCCAGATCCACTCTGGAAACACCATATATTTT. Translating it yields CASSLGQIHSGNTIYF.

V gene TRBV7-9 combines with J gene TRBJ2-2; 8 bases line up with TRBD2. This CDR3 has 15 amino acids. V gave up 5 bases and J gave up 7 bases; unmatched junction bases: 9. Germline V gene sequence: CDR1 SEHNR, CDR2 FQNEAQ (reference sequence). In DNA, the CDR3 is TGTGCCAGCAGCCGTATACCGACTAGCGTCGGGGAGCTGTTTTTT. It is translated as CASSRIPTSVGELFF.

The J gene is TRBJ2-2, the V gene TRBV9; D possibly corresponds to TRBD1 (6 bases). The germline V gene encodes CDR1 SGDLS and CDR2 YYNGEE. CDR3 length equals 17 residues. Trimming stripped 4 bases from V and 4 bases from J, with 20 bases between. The CDR3 DNA follows: TGTGCCAGCAGCTCGGCAGGGGTACCCAGGGTCACCGGGGAGCTGTTTTTT. It specifies CASSSAGVPRVTGELFF.

V usage is TRBV7-8 and J usage is TRBJ1-6; a possible D gene is TRBD1 (6 bases). Germline CDR1 is SGHVS and CDR2 is FQNEAQ. V was shortened by 5 bases and J by 9 bases, with 20 bases between the two germline ends. The CDR3 extends over 16 amino acids. The DNA of the CDR3 is TGTGCCAGCAGCCTCGGACAGCGAGCTTCTGGTTCACCCCTCCACTTT. This sequence encodes CASSLGQRASGSPLHF.

The chain has TRBV27 and TRBJ1-1, with 7 positions matching TRBD1. V gave up 0 bases and J gave up 1 base; unmatched junction bases: 8. Germline CDR1 reads MNHEY; CDR2 reads SMNVEV (reference sequence). The CDR3 runs 17 residues. For the CDR3, the DNA is TGTGCCAGCAGTTTATCTAAGGTGGGGACAGCGAACACTGAAGCTTTCTTT. Translated, it gives CASSLSKVGTANTEAFF.

There are a few counts of this clone. This rearrangement joins TRBV4-3 to TRBJ1-1; the D gene is possibly TRBD1 (5 bases). Germline CDR1 reads LGHNA; CDR2 reads YSLEER. The V and J ends lost 5 bases and 2 bases respectively, with 12 bases between them. The CDR3 totals 14 residues. The CDR3 region has the DNA TGCGCCAGCAGCTACGACAGCCTTAACACTGAAGCTTTCTTT. Its translation: CASSYDSLNTEAFF.

This rearrangement joins TRBV27 to TRBJ2-2; 8 bases map to TRBD1. Germline CDR1 and CDR2: MNHEY and SMNVEV (reference sequence). CDR3 size: 15 residues. Losses at the gene ends were 5 bases for V and 3 bases for J; bases not matched to a gene: 5. The CDR3 is CASSPSRGHTGELFF. Here the CDR3 DNA reads TGTGCCAGCAGTCCGTCCAGGGGGCACACCGGGGAGCTGTTTTTT.

This chain uses TRBV24-1 with TRBJ2-3; 9 nucleotides line up with TRBD2. Germline V lookup: CDR1 KGHDR, CDR2 SFDVKD. The CDR3 length is 15 residues. V trimming: 5 bases; J trimming: 4 bases; junction bases outside the gene matches: 6. CDR3 amino acids: CATSGSGSLSDTQYF. The CDR3 DNA is TGTGCCACCAGTGGTAGCGGGAGTCTTTCAGATACGCAGTATTTT.

The chain has TRBV9 and TRBJ1-3; no definite D call. V was clipped by 2 bases and J by 3 bases, with 12 bases between them. This CDR3 spans 15 amino acids. CDR1 SGDLS and CDR2 YYNGEE come from the germline V gene. The CDR3 DNA follows: TGTGCCAGCAGCGTTGTATCGGGATATGGAAACACCATATATTTT. Translation gives CASSVVSGYGNTIYF.

V gene TRBV3-1 (or the pseudogene TRBV3-2) combines with J gene TRBJ2-2, with D unclear. CDR3 length equals 15 residues. The ends were cut back, 4 bases at V and 4 bases at J, with 13 bases in the middle. CDR1 is LGHDT and CDR2 is YNNKEL in the germline V gene (reference sequence). For the CDR3, the DNA is TGTGCCAGCAGCCTGCAGACGGGTTTCACCGGGGAGCTGTTTTTT. This sequence encodes CASSLQTGFTGELFF.

The chain combines TRBV6-6 with TRBJ1-3; maybe TRBD1 (6 bases). V was pared by 4 bases and J by 6 bases, with 13 bases between. Germline CDR1 MNHNY, CDR2 SVGAGI (reference sequence). The length of the CDR3 is 14 residues. CDR3 in DNA: TGTGCCAGCAGTTCTCCAGGGGCCGAAAACACCATATATTTT. Translated: CASSSPGAENTIYF.

The chain joins TRBV6-5 to TRBJ1-1, with unresolved D. The CDR3 extends over 14 amino acids. Trimming took off 2 bases at V and 1 base at J, with 8 bases between the two ends. Germline values: CDR1 MNHEY, CDR2 SVGAGI. The CDR3 nucleotides are TGTGCCAGCAGTTACCGGGGTTCGAACACTGAAGCTTTCTTT. Translated: CASSYRGSNTEAFF.

J is TRBJ2-2 and V is TRBV11-3, with 9 bases matching TRBD1. The CDR3 is made up of 16 amino acids. The germline V gene has CDR1 SGHNT and CDR2 YENEEA. V lost 5 bases, J lost 0 bases, and 4 bases stayed unmatched. The CDR3 here is CASSPGQGSNTGELFF. In DNA form, the CDR3 reads TGTGCCAGCAGCCCGGGACAGGGTTCGAACACCGGGGAGCTGTTTTTT.

The gene calls are TRBV13 and TRBJ2-7; TRBD1 agrees at 8 bases. The CDR3 runs to 14 residues. The V and J ends lost 0 bases and 4 bases, in that order; junction bases with no gene match: 2. Germline V lookup: CDR1 PRHDT, CDR2 FYEKMQ (reference sequence). The CDR3 here is CASSLGTGVYEQYF. The CDR3 DNA reads as TGTGCCAGCAGCTTAGGGACAGGGGTATACGAGCAGTACTTC.

This clone was detected only a few times. This rearrangement joins TRBV4-2 to TRBJ1-6, with 12 positions matching TRBD1. Trimming at V came to 4 bases and at J to 9 bases, leaving 7 bases not matched to a gene. The CDR3 loop spans 16 amino acids. CDR1 is LGHNA, CDR2 YNFKEQ, per germline. CDR3 amino acids: CASSPNPGQGASPLHF. As DNA, the CDR3 is TGTGCCAGCAGCCCGAATCCGGGACAGGGGGCTTCACCCCTCCACTTT.

The gene calls are TRBV6-6 and TRBJ2-7; TRBD1 aligns across 7 bases. J was trimmed by 1 base and V by 4 bases; bases with no gene match: 4. CDR3 size: 14 residues. Germline V gene data show CDR1 as MNHNY and CDR2 as SVGAGI (reference sequence). CDR3 residues: CASSFLGQSYEQYF. DNA of the CDR3: TGTGCCAGCAGTTTTCTGGGACAGTCCTACGAGCAGTACTTC.